The 28 T cell receptor beta chains below all came from one sample that was sequenced in a study of blood T cells in healthy people across ages. With a J-beta primer mix and a sample-barcoded 5' primer, a second PCR ran 7 to 11 cycles. TCRdb reprocessed the 5' RACE reads with MiXCR, giving one entry per CDR3 protein. The sample includes about 1,400,000 distinct CDR3 sequences, approximately 60% of them seen just once. Material for sequencing was blood. The source is a young man in good health.

The CDR3 DNA sequence: TGCAGTGCCAAAGGACTAGCGGGAGACAATGAGCAGTTCTTC. Translating gives CSAKGLAGDNEQFF. V is TRBV20-1 and J is TRBJ2-1, with 13 bases fitting TRBD2. The CDR3 is 14 amino acids. With 6 bases clipped from V and 5 bases from J, the junction kept 4 bases outside the gene matches. The germline CDR1 and CDR2 sequences are DFQATT and SNEGSKA (reference sequence).

The chain has TRBV5-1 and TRBJ2-1; 10 nucleotides align to TRBD2. Germline V gives CDR1 SGHRS, CDR2 YFSETQ. V was pared by 4 bases and J by 9 bases, with 13 bases of the junction left unmatched. The length of the CDR3 is 16 residues. The CDR3 DNA sequence: TGCGCCAGCAGCCCCGAAGCTAGCGGGAGAAAGGGTGAGCAGTTCTTC. Translation gives CASSPEASGRKGEQFF.

This chain uses TRBV4-1 with TRBJ2-5, with 7 bases identical to TRBD2. CDR3 size: 16 residues. Trimming at V came to 1 base and at J to 7 bases, leaving 12 bases not matched to a gene. Germline V gene sequence: CDR1 MGHRA, CDR2 YSYEKL. The CDR3: CASSQGAGLEVGTQYF. CDR3 in DNA: TGCGCCAGCAGCCAAGGAGCGGGACTTGAGGTGGGGACCCAGTACTTC.

This clonotype was counted once. This rearrangement joins TRBV2 to TRBJ2-1; D not resolved. The CDR3 runs 15 residues. Germline V CDR1 and CDR2: SNHLY, FYNNEI. Trimming pared 5 bases from V and 7 bases from J, leaving 18 bases between. CDR3 DNA: TGTGCCAGCAGTCTCTACCTTGGGGTGGGGAATGAGCAGTTCTTC. Translation: CASSLYLGVGNEQFF.

The V gene is TRBV20-1, the J gene TRBJ1-2; no clear D gene. The CDR3 length is 11 residues. The germline gives CDR1 DFQATT, CDR2 SNEGSKA (reference sequence). Trimming shortened V by 3 bases and J by 7 bases, and 9 bases separated the two germline ends. The chain's CDR3 is CSARYPFGYTF. The CDR3 nucleotides read TGCAGTGCTAGGTATCCCTTTGGCTACACCTTC.

This clonotype was found once. The chain employs TRBV29-1 and TRBJ2-2, with D unresolved. This CDR3 contains 14 residues. Germline CDR1 reads SQVTM; CDR2 reads ANQGSEA. V lost 3 bases to trimming and J lost 2 bases, with 10 bases between them. The DNA for the CDR3 is TGCAGCGTTGAGTACCTAGAAAACACCGGGGAGCTGTTTTTT. It yields the protein CSVEYLENTGELFF.

In its sample, this clonotype was seen once. The chain recombines TRBV25-1 with TRBJ1-4; TRBD1 matches 8 bases. The germline V gene encodes CDR1 MGHDK and CDR2 SYGVNS. The J segment lost 5 bases and the V segment lost 2 bases, leaving 7 bases of the junction unmatched. This CDR3 has 16 residues. CDR3 coding DNA: TGTGCCAGCAGTGAACGAAGGGGACAGGAAAATGAAAAACTGTTTTTT. Translated: CASSERRGQENEKLFF. Full variable domain (outside the CDR3, taken from reference TRBV25-1 and TRBJ1-4): EADIYQTPRYLVIGTGKKITLECSQTMGHDKMYWYQQDPGMELHLIHYSYGVNSTEKGDLSSESTVSRIRTEHFPLTLESARPSHTSQYLCASSERRGQENEKLFFGSGTQLSVL.

Only a few counts were recorded for this clonotype. V and J are TRBV12-3 or TRBV12-4 and TRBJ2-3; D might be TRBD2 (6 bases). V was shortened by 3 bases and J by 4 bases, with 14 bases between the two germline ends. The CDR3 length is 15 residues. CDR3 nucleotide sequence: TGTGCCAGCAGTTTCGTAGCGGCGAGGGCAGATACGCAGTATTTT. Amino acid sequence: CASSFVAARADTQYF.

V and J are TRBV12-3 or TRBV12-4 and TRBJ1-4; 10 bases are shared with TRBD1. Losses at the gene ends were 4 bases for V and 7 bases for J; bases not matched to a gene: 3. This CDR3 is 14 amino acids long. CDR3 protein: CASSWDRGVEKLFF. CDR3 sequence (DNA): TGTGCCAGCAGTTGGGACAGGGGAGTTGAAAAACTGTTTTTT.

The chain joins TRBV20-1 to TRBJ1-2; no clear D gene. Deletions cut 1 base from V and 4 bases from J, with 7 bases between. This CDR3 comprises 12 residues. Germline CDR1 reads DFQATT; CDR2 reads SNEGSKA (reference sequence). The CDR3 is CSARVASYGYTF. The CDR3 coding sequence is TGCAGTGCTAGAGTGGCGTCCTATGGCTACACCTTC.

This clonotype was observed a handful of times. This sequence joins TRBV29-1 and TRBJ2-7, with TRBD1 matching over 9 bases. Germline CDR1 and CDR2: SQVTM and ANQGSEA. J lost 5 bases, V lost 5 bases, and 7 bases had no gene match. The CDR3 has 13 amino acids. Here the CDR3 reads CSVSRDRDHEQYF. The DNA for the CDR3 is TGCAGCGTTTCAAGGGACAGGGACCACGAGCAGTACTTC.

This clonotype was seen only a few times. The DNA of the CDR3 is TGTGCCAGCAGGACAGGGAATGAAAAACTGTTTTTT. This gives the protein CASRTGNEKLFF. The chain uses TRBV11-2 and TRBJ1-4, with 7 bases lining up with TRBD1. Germline V gives CDR1 SGHAT, CDR2 FQNNGV. The CDR3 consists of 12 residues. V was clipped by 6 bases and J by 5 bases; unmatched bases: 0.

The table lists this clonotype with a few counts. The chain carries TRBV14 and TRBJ2-7; TRBD2 is a possible D gene (6 bases). In germline, CDR1 is SGHDN, CDR2 FVKESK. The CDR3 length is 12 residues. The V gene lost 3 bases and the J gene lost 10 bases, with 13 bases spanning the gap. The CDR3 DNA follows: TGTGCCAGCAGCCACCGAGGAGGGATTCAGTACTTC. Translated, it gives CASSHRGGIQYF.

This sequence joins TRBV12-5 and TRBJ1-3; D ambiguous. Germline CDR1 LGHNT, CDR2 FRNRAP. The CDR3 loop spans 14 amino acids. The V gene lost 2 bases and the J gene lost 8 bases, with 13 bases spanning the gap. The CDR3 region has the DNA TGTGCTAGTGGTTTGCTCCTGAATTGGGACACCATATATTTT. This gives the protein CASGLLLNWDTIYF.

Of note for this clonotype: One end of the junction does not line up with germline, which may come from a read error. CDR3 sequence: CASRLGGQGYTF. CDR3 DNA sequence: TGTGCCAGCAGATTGGGTGGTCAGGGCTACACCTTC. V gene TRBV5-5 combines with J gene TRBJ1-2; D is uncertain. The germline gives CDR1 SGHKS, CDR2 YYEKEE (reference sequence). The CDR3 consists of 12 residues.

To note about this clonotype: One end of the junction does not line up with germline, which may come from a read error. The chain links TRBV29-1 to TRBJ2-3, with TRBD2 matching over 10 bases. The CDR3 contains 15 residues. Germline V CDR1 and CDR2: SQVTM, ANQGSEA. The CDR3 is CSTPSGGIATDMQYF. CDR3 nucleotides: TGCAGTACCCCTAGCGGGGGTATAGCCACAGATATGCAGTATTTT.

The chain couples TRBV27 to TRBJ1-2; tentatively, D is TRBD1 (5 bases). Trimming shortened V by 5 bases and J by 3 bases, and 13 bases separated the two germline ends. Germline V CDR1 and CDR2: MNHEY, SMNVEV (reference sequence). CDR3 size: 14 residues. In DNA form, the CDR3 reads TGTGCCAGCAGTGGCGACGGGGGATACTATGGCTACACCTTC. Its translation is CASSGDGGYYGYTF.

The CDR3 region is CASSNFPRERDSTDTQYF. In nucleotides, the CDR3 is TGTGCCAGCAGCAACTTCCCGCGGGAGCGGGATAGCACAGATACGCAGTATTTT. The chain recombines TRBV21-1 with TRBJ2-3; the tabulated D call, TRBD2, remains unverified against the DNA. TRBV21-1 is assigned pseudogene status. The CDR3 contains 18 residues.

At least ten counts were recorded for this clonotype. V and J are TRBV3-1 and TRBJ2-6; no clear D gene. The CDR3 length is 14 residues. The ends were cut back, 7 bases at V and 2 bases at J, with 9 bases in the middle. The germline gives CDR1 LGHDT, CDR2 YNNKEL (reference sequence). The CDR3 protein is CASTRRAGANVLTF. DNA of the CDR3: TGTGCCAGCACCCGACGGGCTGGGGCCAACGTCCTGACTTTC.

V is TRBV4-1 and J is TRBJ2-1; 11 positions agree with TRBD2. The germline V gene has CDR1 MGHRA and CDR2 YSYEKL. V was clipped by 2 bases and J by 4 bases; unmatched bases: 10. The CDR3 has 18 amino acids. The CDR3, as DNA: TGCGCCAGCAGCCAACCCAACCCGGGGACTAGCGGTTACAATGAGCAGTTCTTC. This translates into CASSQPNPGTSGYNEQFF.

V is TRBV6-5 and J is TRBJ2-5; D may be TRBD2 (5 bases). The CDR3 consists of 13 residues. The germline V gene has CDR1 MNHEY and CDR2 SVGAGI. The V end was cut by 6 bases, the J end by 3 bases, with 11 bases between. The CDR3: CASRIARKETQYF. The CDR3 nucleotides read TGTGCCAGCAGAATAGCGAGGAAAGAGACCCAGTACTTC.

The rearrangement joins TRBV25-1 to TRBJ2-5, with a weak D call TRBD2 (5 bases). This CDR3 comprises 14 residues. Germline V gene lookup returns CDR1 MGHDK and CDR2 SYGVNS. V was clipped by 2 bases and J by 9 bases, with 16 bases between them. CDR3 sequence (DNA): TGTGCCAGCAGTGAAGATATGGGCTTGCGGGCCCAGTACTTC. Residues: CASSEDMGLRAQYF.

In this sample, this clonotype turned up a few times. V usage is TRBV6-5 and J usage is TRBJ2-3; 12 nucleotides match TRBD2. The length of the CDR3 is 19 residues. V lost 2 bases, J lost 0 bases, and 9 bases stayed unmatched. In germline, CDR1 is MNHEY, CDR2 SVGAGI. For the CDR3, the DNA is TGTGCCAGCAGTTACACCGGGTTGGGGACTAGCGGGAGCACAGATACGCAGTATTTT. Protein sequence: CASSYTGLGTSGSTDTQYF.

This clonotype has only a few counts. This rearrangement joins TRBV7-6 to TRBJ2-6; D not resolved. The germline gives CDR1 SGHVS, CDR2 FNYEAQ. This CDR3 region has 11 residues. Trimming pared 4 bases from V and 10 bases from J, leaving 5 bases between. The CDR3 protein is CASSSTNVLTF. CDR3 nucleotides: TGTGCCAGCAGCTCGACTAACGTCCTGACTTTC.

This clonotype was recorded only once. The chain recombines TRBV20-1 with TRBJ1-3; 9 positions agree with TRBD1. The CDR3 contains 19 residues. The V and J ends lost 3 bases and 0 bases, in that order; junction bases with no gene match: 15. Looked up from germline, CDR1 is DFQATT and CDR2 is SNEGSKA (reference sequence). This chain's CDR3 is CSARGDTWDRVSSGNTIYF. In DNA form, the CDR3 reads TGCAGTGCTAGGGGAGATACATGGGACAGGGTTTCCTCTGGAAACACCATATATTTT.

V and J are TRBV29-1 and TRBJ2-2; D perhaps matches TRBD2 (6 bases). This CDR3 is built from 15 residues. The V and J ends lost 7 bases and 3 bases respectively, with 18 bases between them. Per germline, CDR1 SQVTM and CDR2 ANQGSEA. The CDR3 nucleotides are TGCAGCGGCTGGGGGGTGCGGGGTGACACCGGGGAGCTGTTTTTT. It yields the protein CSGWGVRGDTGELFF.

The chain links TRBV2 to TRBJ2-6; D unclear. The CDR3 consists of 16 residues. The V and J ends lost 4 bases and 4 bases respectively, with 14 bases between them. Germline-derived CDR1 and CDR2 are SNHLY and FYNNEI. The CDR3 loop reads CASSGAWPSGANVLTF. For the CDR3, the DNA is TGTGCCAGCAGTGGAGCTTGGCCTTCCGGGGCCAACGTCCTGACTTTC.

This chain uses TRBV4-3 with TRBJ2-6, with D unclear. CDR3 length: 18 residues. Germline lookup yields CDR1 LGHNA and CDR2 YSLEER. Trimming left V 0 bases short and J 0 bases short, with 12 bases between. The chain's CDR3 is CASSQEGSWFSGANVLTF. The CDR3 coding sequence is TGCGCCAGCAGCCAAGAAGGGTCCTGGTTCTCTGGGGCCAACGTCCTGACTTTC.